The source of this T cell receptor beta chain is a study of cytomegalovirus exposure and HLA in healthy donors. Overall study: The same platform was used for the 120 validation repertoires and the roughly 670 first-cohort repertoires, a later analysis reported.

Produced via immunoSEQ multiplex PCR; TCRdb's table is partial and in-frame only. In the table there are under 150,000 clones, 80% to 90% of which are singletons. The germline V gene encodes CDR1 SGHRS and CDR2 YFSETQ. This CDR3 is 15 amino acids long. V gave up 4 bases and J gave up 0 bases, with 13 bases separating them. Whole-study results and caveats: Clusters of TCRs from the first cohort tended to co-occur in the 110 or so validation repertoires (as a later analysis found). There were a few CMV-associated chains whose specificity for CMV antigens was confirmed in vitro. Some 150 TCR beta chains were listed as cytomegalovirus-associated.

In regard to this clone: What it recognizes is unknown.

The clonotype was recovered from a woman aged 30 to 39 in good health and CMV-seronegative. What was sequenced was PBMCs. V gene TRBV5-1 combines with J gene TRBJ1-1, with a weak D call TRBD1 (6 bases). CDR3 DNA sequence: TGCGCCAGCAGCCACCTGACAGGTTTGAACACTGAAGCTTTCTTT. Translation: CASSHLTGLNTEAFF. The full variable domain, with the rest looked up from reference TRBV5-1 and TRBJ1-1, is KAGVTQTPRYLIKTRGQQVTLSCSPISGHRSVSWYQQTPGQGLQFLFEYFSETQRNKGNFPGRFSGRQFSNSRSEMNVSTLELGDSALYLCASSHLTGLNTEAFFGQGTRLTVV.